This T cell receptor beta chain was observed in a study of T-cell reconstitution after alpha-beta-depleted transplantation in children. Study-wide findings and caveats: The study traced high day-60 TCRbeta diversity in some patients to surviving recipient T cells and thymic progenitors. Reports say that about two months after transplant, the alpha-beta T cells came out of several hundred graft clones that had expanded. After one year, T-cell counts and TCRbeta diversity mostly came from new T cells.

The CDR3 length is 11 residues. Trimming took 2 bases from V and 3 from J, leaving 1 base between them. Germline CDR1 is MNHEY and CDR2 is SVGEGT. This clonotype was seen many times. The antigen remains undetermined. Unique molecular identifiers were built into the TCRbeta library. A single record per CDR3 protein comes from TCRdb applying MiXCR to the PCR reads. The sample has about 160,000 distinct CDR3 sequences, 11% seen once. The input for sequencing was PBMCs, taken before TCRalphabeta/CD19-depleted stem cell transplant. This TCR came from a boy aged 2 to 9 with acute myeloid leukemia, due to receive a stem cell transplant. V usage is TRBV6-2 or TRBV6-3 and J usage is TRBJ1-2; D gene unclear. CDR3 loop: CASSYDYGYTF. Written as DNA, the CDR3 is TGTGCCAGCAGTTACGACTATGGCTACACCTTC.